This TCR beta chain came from a study of blood T cell repertoires in COVID-19. For the study at large: The United States, Italy and Spain supplied acute and convalescent COVID-19 samples. In each case, the material was cDNA or gDNA derived from T cells, B-cell-depleted T cells, or PBMCs.

Trimming removed 1 base at V and 5 bases at J, with 12 bases between. CDR3 length: 15 amino acids. From germline, CDR1 is KGHSH and CDR2 LQKENI. Original analysis: Estimation of nucleated cell counts relied on the amplification of reference gene primers. Some clones are missing from TCRdb's copy, which holds only in-frame ones; the method was immunoSEQ multiplex PCR. V and J calls and clone size are those listed in that table; D and trimming were worked out from the DNA. The data contain 150,000 to 200,000 clones, about 80% of them singletons. The rearrangement links TRBV18 to TRBJ2-1; D call uncertain. The sequence was collected from a woman older than 75 with acute or convalescent COVID-19. Input material: peripheral blood. CDR3 in amino acids: CASSPRRPVHNEQFF. The CDR3 bases are TGTGCCAGCTCACCACGGAGACCTGTTCACAATGAGCAGTTCTTC.